The next 32 T cell receptor beta chains were all read from a single sample in a study of CD8 T cells in ankylosing spondylitis. TCRdb ran MiXCR on the 5' RACE reads and lists one entry per CDR3 protein. The top ten clones hold 15% to 20% of a sample with over 150,000 distinct CDR3 sequences, about 13% of them seen once. The sequenced sample consisted of blood, either unsorted or a sorted T cell fraction (not recorded which). The receptors stem from a male donor with ankylosing spondylitis or in good health (not recorded which).

This clonotype was seen at least ten times. The chain recombines TRBV5-1 with TRBJ1-1, with unresolved D. Germline CDR1 is SGHRS and CDR2 is YFSETQ. Trimming stripped 4 bases from V and 1 base from J, with 14 bases between. The CDR3 length is 15 residues. CDR3 amino acids: CASSVRGKSNTEAFF. DNA of the CDR3: TGCGCCAGCAGCGTGAGAGGGAAATCGAACACTGAAGCTTTCTTT.

In its sample, this clonotype was seen once. The rearrangement links TRBV27 to TRBJ2-5, with D uncertain. The CDR3 is 15 residues long. The V gene's germline CDR1 is MNHEY and CDR2 SMNVEV (reference sequence). The V end was cut by 3 bases, the J end by 1 base, with 12 bases between. The CDR3, as DNA: TGTGCCAGCAGTTTTTGTATCGGCCTCCAAGAGACCCAGTACTTC. Its translation is CASSFCIGLQETQYF.

The chain employs TRBV10-3 and TRBJ2-7; 10 nucleotides match TRBD2. Germline V lookup: CDR1 ENHRY, CDR2 SYGVKD. J was trimmed by 3 bases and V by 2 bases; bases with no gene match: 10. This CDR3 comprises 17 residues. The CDR3 DNA reads TGTGCCATCAGTGAGGGGTCTAGCGGGAGATCAAACTACGAGCAGTACTTC. It encodes CAISEGSSGRSNYEQYF.

This clonotype was detected a few times. This chain joins TRBV20-1 and TRBJ2-1, with D uncertain. Germline loops: CDR1 DFQATT, CDR2 SNEGSKA (reference sequence). The V end was cut by 3 bases, the J end by 4 bases, with 16 bases between. This CDR3 comprises 15 residues. The CDR3 reads CSASRQGDIYNEQFF. CDR3 bases: TGCAGTGCTAGCCGACAAGGAGACATATACAATGAGCAGTTCTTC.

The chain has TRBV12-3 or TRBV12-4 and TRBJ2-5; D is unresolved. The CDR3 loop spans 13 amino acids. V lost 8 bases to trimming and J lost 2 bases, with 12 bases between them. The CDR3 loop reads CASGWGGQETQYF. The CDR3 DNA follows: TGTGCCAGCGGTTGGGGTGGACAAGAGACCCAGTACTTC.

This clonotype was counted only a few times. This chain joins TRBV30 and TRBJ2-2, with D tentatively TRBD2 (7 bases). From germline, CDR1 is GTSNPN and CDR2 SVGIG (reference sequence). The germline V and J ends were trimmed by 3 bases and 3 bases, with 11 bases remaining between them. The CDR3 runs 14 residues. The chain's CDR3 is CAWRAGHYTGELFF. CDR3 bases: TGTGCCTGGAGAGCGGGACATTACACCGGGGAGCTGTTTTTT.

V gene TRBV7-9 combines with J gene TRBJ2-7; D gene ambiguous. The CDR3 totals 13 residues. Germline V gene data show CDR1 as SEHNR and CDR2 as FQNEAQ (reference sequence). The V gene lost 6 bases and the J gene lost 3 bases, with 12 bases spanning the gap. CDR3 nucleotides: TGTGCCAGCAGTTCAGCCTGGGGCTACGAGCAGTACTTC. Protein: CASSSAWGYEQYF.

The genes are TRBV21-1 and TRBJ1-4; the table names TRBD1, a call not compared with the DNA. TRBV21-1 is termed a pseudogene. CDR3 size: 13 residues. The CDR3 is CANAGTDLEKLFF. The CDR3 DNA reads TGTGCCAATGCCGGGACAGACCTTGAAAAACTGTTTTTT.

The table lists this clonotype with many counts. This rearrangement joins TRBV15 to TRBJ2-1; a possible D gene is TRBD1 (6 bases). In germline, CDR1 is LNHNV, CDR2 YYDKDF (reference sequence). The V and J ends lost 1 base and 4 bases respectively, with 11 bases between them. This CDR3 comprises 15 residues. The CDR3 loop is CATSRGRDTYNEQFF. Written as DNA, the CDR3 is TGTGCCACCAGCAGAGGTCGGGACACTTACAATGAGCAGTTCTTC.

The sample holds a few counts of this clonotype. This chain links TRBV7-3 with TRBJ2-1; D perhaps matches TRBD2 (6 bases). The CDR3 consists of 21 residues. Germline V CDR1 and CDR2: SGHTA, FQGTGA. Trimming took off 0 bases at V and 4 bases at J, with 28 bases between the two ends. The CDR3 here is CASSLTNQSGVTALLYNEQFF. The CDR3 nucleotides read TGTGCCAGCAGCTTAACGAATCAATCGGGGGTCACGGCCCTCTTATACAATGAGCAGTTCTTC.

V gene TRBV19 combines with J gene TRBJ2-2; 9 nucleotides line up with TRBD1. From germline, CDR1 is LNHDA and CDR2 SQIVND (reference sequence). Germline trimming cut 6 bases from V and 2 bases from J; bases unmatched to any gene: 7. The CDR3 runs 16 residues. CDR3 residues: CASRASGQGNTGELFF. CDR3 in DNA: TGTGCCAGTAGGGCCTCGGGACAGGGAAACACCGGGGAGCTGTTTTTT. Full variable domain (remainder filled in from reference TRBV19 and TRBJ2-2): DGGITQSPKYLFRKEGQNVTLSCEQNLNHDAMYWYRQDPGQGLRLIYYSQIVNDFQKGDIAEGYSVSREKKESFPLTVTSAQKNPTAFYLCASRASGQGNTGELFFGEGSRLTVL.

In regard to this clonotype: A read error may account for a junction end that differs from germline. The V call is TRBV20-1, the J call TRBJ2-7; 11 bases fit TRBD2. Germline V gene lookup returns CDR1 DFQATT and CDR2 SNEGSKA (reference sequence). The CDR3 contains 15 residues. In nucleotides, the CDR3 is TGCAGTGCTACTGGGACTAGCGGAATCAACTACGAGCAGTGCTTC. Protein: CSATGTSGINYEQCF.

This clonotype showed up just a few times. V usage is TRBV6-1 and J usage is TRBJ1-1; D not resolved. CDR3 size: 15 residues. In germline, CDR1 is MNHNS, CDR2 SASEGT. The germline V and J ends were trimmed by 6 bases and 2 bases, with 16 bases remaining between them. CDR3 nucleotides: TGTGCCAGCAGCCCCGAGACAATGGGAAACACTGAAGCTTTCTTT. It specifies CASSPETMGNTEAFF.

The rearrangement links TRBV12-3 or TRBV12-4 to TRBJ2-5; D not resolved. The V and J ends lost 1 base and 4 bases respectively, with 10 bases between them. The CDR3 has 14 amino acids. CDR3 sequence (DNA): TGTGCCAGCAGTTTAGTCGGACCCTTAGAGACCCAGTACTTC. Amino acids: CASSLVGPLETQYF.

The V and J genes are TRBV15 and TRBJ2-1, with 10 nucleotides matching TRBD2. Trimming removed 0 bases from V and 4 bases from J; junction bases left unmatched: 12. Looked up from germline, CDR1 is LNHNV and CDR2 is YYDKDF (reference sequence). CDR3 size: 19 residues. In nucleotides, the CDR3 is TGTGCCACCAGCAGAGATTCTTGGAGGACTAGCGGTATTTACAATGAGCAGTTCTTC. Translated, it gives CATSRDSWRTSGIYNEQFF.

There are a few counts of this clonotype. The V gene is TRBV9, the J gene TRBJ2-7; 8 positions match TRBD1. Trimming took 0 bases from V and 5 from J; bases not matched to a gene: 7. The CDR3 runs 15 residues. The V gene's germline CDR1 is SGDLS and CDR2 YYNGEE. The CDR3 nucleotides read TGTGCCAGCAGCGTAGAGACAGGGGCCGGTGACGAGCAGTACTTC. Protein sequence: CASSVETGAGDEQYF.

This clonotype was counted a few times. V gene TRBV5-1 combines with J gene TRBJ1-1; D call uncertain. This CDR3 is built from 15 residues. V lost 3 bases and J 1 base, leaving 13 bases between the germline ends. The germline CDR1 and CDR2 sequences are SGHRS and YFSETQ. The CDR3 spells CASSWIGWGNTEAFF. DNA of the CDR3: TGCGCCAGCAGCTGGATTGGATGGGGGAACACTGAAGCTTTCTTT.

This clonotype has a handful of counts. The gene calls are TRBV7-9 and TRBJ2-2, with D unresolved. The V end lost 1 base, the J end lost 7 bases, and 10 bases lay between the germline ends. Germline CDR1 SEHNR, CDR2 FQNEAQ (reference sequence). This CDR3 region has 14 residues. The CDR3 here is CASSLVSTGGELFF. The CDR3 bases are TGTGCCAGCAGCTTAGTGTCGACCGGCGGGGAGCTGTTTTTT.

The chain employs TRBV11-2 and TRBJ2-4, with 8 bases lining up with TRBD1. The CDR3 spans 15 residues. Unmatched junction bases numbered 8, after V lost 4 bases and J lost 6 bases. Germline loops: CDR1 SGHAT, CDR2 FQNNGV. The CDR3, as DNA: TGTGCCAGCAGCTACGGACAGGGCCCTCTAAACATTCAGTACTTC. This sequence encodes CASSYGQGPLNIQYF.

This clonotype was observed at least ten times. The genes are TRBV12-3 or TRBV12-4 and TRBJ2-1, with 7 bases matching TRBD2. Germline trimming cut 8 bases from V and 0 bases from J; bases unmatched to any gene: 1. The CDR3 length is 13 residues. Here the CDR3 reads CASGTNSYNEQFF. In DNA form, the CDR3 reads TGTGCCAGCGGGACTAACTCCTACAATGAGCAGTTCTTC.

This clonotype was recorded many times. The chain is built from TRBV12-3 or TRBV12-4 and TRBJ1-2, with D unclear. V dropped 2 bases and J dropped 8 bases, with 9 bases sitting between them. The CDR3 runs 12 residues. In DNA, the CDR3 is TGTGCCAGCAGTTTATCCCCCACCGGCTACACCTTC. Its protein is CASSLSPTGYTF.

This clonotype was counted ten times or more. DNA for the CDR3: TGTGCCAGCACCTCTAGGGACAGTTCCTCCTATGGCTACACCTTC. Translating gives CASTSRDSSSYGYTF. This chain uses TRBV12-3 or TRBV12-4 with TRBJ1-2; 7 positions match TRBD1. The CDR3 consists of 15 residues. Trimming took 7 bases from V and 4 from J; bases not matched to a gene: 12.

This sequence joins TRBV9 and TRBJ2-1; a possible D gene is TRBD1 (6 bases). Germline V CDR1 and CDR2: SGDLS, YYNGEE. CDR3 length: 11 residues. V was trimmed by 4 bases and J by 10 bases, leaving 9 bases between them. The CDR3 region is CASSFQGEQFF. DNA for the CDR3: TGTGCCAGCAGCTTTCAGGGGGAGCAGTTCTTC.

This chain uses TRBV5-1 with TRBJ2-7; possibly TRBD2 for D (7 bases). There are 16 residues in the CDR3. V dropped 4 bases and J dropped 7 bases, with 24 bases sitting between them. Germline V lookup: CDR1 SGHRS, CDR2 YFSETQ. In DNA form, the CDR3 reads TGCGCCAGCAGCGCCCGCTGGGGGGGCCCGACGGGGGAGCAGTACTTC. It translates to CASSARWGGPTGEQYF.

V usage is TRBV20-1 and J usage is TRBJ1-1; D is unclear. Per the germline V gene, CDR1 is DFQATT and CDR2 is SNEGSKA (reference sequence). There are 14 residues in the CDR3. Between the trimmed V and J ends, which lost 6 bases and 3 bases, there was a span of 17 bases. In nucleotides, the CDR3 is TGCAGTGCCTGCCCTGAAAACATACACACTGAAGCTTTCTTT. This codes for CSACPENIHTEAFF.

V usage is TRBV24-1 and J usage is TRBJ2-5; maybe TRBD1 (5 bases). V was cut by 5 bases and J by 5 bases, with 11 bases left in between. The germline CDR1 and CDR2 sequences are KGHDR and SFDVKD. The CDR3 runs to 13 residues. CDR3 region: CATSGGHRETQYF. DNA of the CDR3: TGTGCCACCAGTGGGGGCCACAGGGAGACCCAGTACTTC.

This clonotype was recorded a few times. This chain joins TRBV5-5 and TRBJ2-3; TRBD1 might be the D (5 bases). The CDR3 has 15 residues. V was pared by 0 bases and J by 4 bases, with 12 bases between. Germline V gene lookup returns CDR1 SGHKS and CDR2 YYEKEE (reference sequence). For the CDR3, the DNA is TGTGCCAGCAGCTTGGGACTCTGGGGCTCAGATACGCAGTATTTT. Its translation is CASSLGLWGSDTQYF.

The chain combines TRBV12-3 or TRBV12-4 with TRBJ2-3; D is uncertain. The CDR3 loop spans 14 amino acids. Trimming removed 2 bases at V and 7 bases at J, with 13 bases between. The chain's CDR3 is CASSLSSSVNTQYF. DNA of the CDR3: TGTGCCAGCAGTTTATCATCATCCGTGAATACGCAGTATTTT.

A remark on this clonotype: The junction departs from the called germline gene at one end, perhaps through a read error. The CDR3 region has the DNA TGTGCTAGCAGCAAAATGGGAGGGAGGAACACTGAAGCTTTCTTT. Its protein product is CASSKMGGRNTEAFF. This chain joins TRBV27 and TRBJ1-1, with D hard to call. CDR1 and CDR2 from the germline V gene are MNHEY and SMNVEV (reference sequence). This CDR3 comprises 15 residues.

At least ten counts were recorded for this clonotype. The J gene is TRBJ1-1, the V gene TRBV21-1; the listed D gene, TRBD1, was not tested against the DNA. TRBV21-1 is flagged as a pseudogene. This CDR3 contains 17 residues. The CDR3 DNA reads TGTGCCAGCAGCAAAGAGGAGGGACAGGGGATTAGGACTGAAGCTTTCTTT. Encoded protein: CASSKEEGQGIRTEAFF.

Many counts were recorded for this clonotype. The V and J genes are TRBV29-1 and TRBJ2-1; 8 nucleotides match TRBD1. CDR3 size: 14 residues. Trimming cost V 5 bases and J 1 base; bases outside gene matches: 4. CDR1 SQVTM and CDR2 ANQGSEA come from the germline V gene. The CDR3 bases are TGCAGCGTTTGGACAGGGCAATCCTACAATGAGCAGTTCTTC. Translated: CSVWTGQSYNEQFF.

A note on this clonotype: The junction departs from the called germline gene at one end, perhaps through a read error. V usage is TRBV12-3 or TRBV12-4 and J usage is TRBJ1-2, with 7 bases that match TRBD1. The CDR3 covers 14 residues. The CDR3 spells CASGRQGPNYGYTF. CDR3 nucleotides: TGTGCCAGCGGGAGACAGGGTCCGAACTATGGCTACACTTTC.